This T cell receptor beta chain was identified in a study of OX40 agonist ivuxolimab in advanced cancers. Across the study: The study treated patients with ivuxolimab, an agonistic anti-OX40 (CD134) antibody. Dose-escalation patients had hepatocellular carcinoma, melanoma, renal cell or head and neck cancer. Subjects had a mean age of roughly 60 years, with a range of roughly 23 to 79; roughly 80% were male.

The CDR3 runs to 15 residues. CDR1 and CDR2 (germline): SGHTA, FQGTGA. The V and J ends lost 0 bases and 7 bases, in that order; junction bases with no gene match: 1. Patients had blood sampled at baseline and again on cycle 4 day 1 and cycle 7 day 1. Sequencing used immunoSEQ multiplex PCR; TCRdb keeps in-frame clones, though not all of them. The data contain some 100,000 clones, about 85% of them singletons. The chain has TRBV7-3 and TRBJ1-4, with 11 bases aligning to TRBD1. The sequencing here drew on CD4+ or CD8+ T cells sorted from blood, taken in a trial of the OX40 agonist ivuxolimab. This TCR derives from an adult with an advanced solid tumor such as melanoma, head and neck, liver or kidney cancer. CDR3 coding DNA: TGTGCCAGCAGCTTAACCGGGACAGGGGGTGAAAAACTGTTTTTT. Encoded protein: CASSLTGTGGEKLFF.